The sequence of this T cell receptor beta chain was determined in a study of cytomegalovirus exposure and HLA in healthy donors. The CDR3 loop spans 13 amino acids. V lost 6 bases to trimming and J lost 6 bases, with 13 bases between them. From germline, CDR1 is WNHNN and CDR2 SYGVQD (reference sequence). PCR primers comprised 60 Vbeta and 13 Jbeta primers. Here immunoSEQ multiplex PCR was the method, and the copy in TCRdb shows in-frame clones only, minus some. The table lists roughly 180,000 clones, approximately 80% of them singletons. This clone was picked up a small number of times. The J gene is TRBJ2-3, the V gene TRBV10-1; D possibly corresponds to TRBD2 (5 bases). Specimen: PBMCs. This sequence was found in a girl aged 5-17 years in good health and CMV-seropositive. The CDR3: CASRDGNADTQYF. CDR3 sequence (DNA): TGCGCCAGCAGAGACGGGAATGCGGATACGCAGTATTTT.